Listed below are T cell receptor beta chains from one sample, sequenced in a study of OX40 agonist ivuxolimab in advanced cancers. The protocol was immunoSEQ multiplex PCR, while the TCRdb copy is restricted to in-frame clones and leaves out a portion. The repertoire holds about 76,000 clones, with just under 85% as singletons. Sequencing was performed on CD4+ or CD8+ T cells sorted from blood, taken in a trial of the OX40 agonist ivuxolimab. The source of these receptors is an adult with an advanced solid tumor such as melanoma, head and neck, liver or kidney cancer. Both conserved end residues are part of each CDR3. A D gene is named only where the DNA matches it firmly. Size is omitted from some rows. Given values are once, few, many or a class for expanded clones.

clone_size j_call d_call v_call cdr3_nt cdr3_aa
. TRBJ1-6 . TRBV9 TGTGCCAGCAGCGTGACAGCCCAATCGGGGAATTCACCCCTCCACTTT CASSVTAQSGNSPLHF
. TRBJ2-5 TRBD2 TRBV10-3 TGTGCCATCAGTGAACGGGGGGTTCAAGAGACCCAGTACTTC CAISERGVQETQYF
once TRBJ2-3 . TRBV18 TGTGCCAGCTCACCACGGGAAGGGGGCACAGATACGCAGTATTTT CASSPREGGTDTQYF
. TRBJ1-3 . TRBV27 TGTGCCAGCAGCCCGAACGATGTGGGGAACACCATATATTTT CASSPNDVGNTIYF
few TRBJ2-1 TRBD1 TRBV2 TGTGCCAGCAGATGGACAGGGGCGTCCTACAATGAGCAGTTCTTC CASRWTGASYNEQFF
. TRBJ2-7 . TRBV6-1 TGTGCCAGCACCGGAGGCAACTACGAGCAGTACTTC CASTGGNYEQYF
. TRBJ2-7 TRBD1 TRBV6-1 TGTGCCAGCAGTAAACCGGGACAGGGTGTCTACGAGCAGTACTTC CASSKPGQGVYEQYF
. TRBJ1-5 . TRBV19 TGTGCCAGTAGTATTGTGACAGACAATTCCGGGGGGGCCCAGCATTTT CASSIVTDNSGGAQHF
. TRBJ2-7 . TRBV15 TGTGCCACCAGCAGAGATTTGCCCCACGAGCAGTACTTC CATSRDLPHEQYF
. TRBJ2-2 . TRBV27 TGTGCCAGCAGTATTCGGGGCCTTGCCGGGGAGCTGTTTTTT CASSIRGLAGELFF
. TRBJ1-2 . TRBV25-1 TGTGCCAGCAGTACCAGGGTATATGGCTACACCTTC CASSTRVYGYTF
. TRBJ2-3 . TRBV2 TGTGCCAGAGCTACTAACTCGGAAGATACGCAGTATTTT CARATNSEDTQYF
. TRBJ2-5 . TRBV14 TGTGCCAGCAGCCAATGGGAGACCCAGTACTTC CASSQWETQYF
. TRBJ1-5 TRBD1 TRBV6-5 TGTGCCAGCAGGCAGACAGGGAGCAATCAGCCCCAGCATTTT CASRQTGSNQPQHF
. TRBJ1-1 . TRBV19 TGTGCCAGTAATACAGGTCCTTCGAACACTGAAGCTTTCTTT CASNTGPSNTEAFF
. TRBJ2-1 TRBD2 TRBV9 TGTGCCAGCAGCCTCGGACTAGCGGGTTACAATGAGCAGTTCTTC CASSLGLAGYNEQFF